This T cell receptor beta chain derives from a study of metastatic and nonmetastatic thyroid tumors. Whole-study findings and limits: A significant increase in TCR beta diversity was reportedly seen in malignant thyroid tumors relative to benign nodules, in blood and tumor.

TCRdb re-called the PCR reads via MiXCR. The table includes about 32,000 clones, around 25% detected once. Points on this clone: The antigen remains unidentified.

Patients had received no treatment of any kind before thyroid surgery. Sequenced material: blood. This clonotype was obtained from a female donor with papillary thyroid cancer or a benign thyroid nodule (not recorded which). Some clones in this sample may be carry-over from other donors' samples.

The CDR3, as DNA: TGTGCCAGCAGTGTCCCTCGTGGACACCAGCCCCAGCATTTT. Protein: CASSVPRGHQPQHF. This sequence joins TRBV28 and TRBJ1-5; TRBD1 is a possible D gene (5 bases). V lost 5 bases and J lost 7, with 15 bases in between. The germline CDR1 and CDR2 sequences are MDHEN and SYDVKM. CDR3 length: 14 residues.